The entry that follows covers one T cell receptor beta chain sequence. Its antigen is unidentified. This sample was taken from a study of T-cell memory formation after mild COVID-19. General observations from the study: CD8+ contracting clones occupied EMRA, while CD4+ ones occupied mainly CM and EM. A second wave expanding day 15 to 37 was CD4+-biased; contracting clones were balanced.

5'RACE primed at constant segments yielded TCR alpha and TCR beta cDNA libraries bearing sample barcodes and UMIs. Each CDR3 protein is one row after TCRdb ran MiXCR on the 5' RACE reads. The data contain 85,000 to 120,000 distinct CDR3 sequences, approximately 17% of them singletons. Looked up from germline, CDR1 is SEHNR and CDR2 is FQNEAQ (reference sequence). The CDR3 loop spans 14 amino acids. The germline V and J ends were trimmed by 3 bases and 1 base, with 9 bases remaining between them. Sequencing input: PBMCs or a T cell subset sorted from them (not recorded which). V and J are TRBV7-9 and TRBJ2-5; D is perhaps TRBD1 or TRBD2 (5 bases each). The source is an adult woman who had mild COVID-19 (a few samples of this study predate the infection). Cell type and time point are not known. CDR3 nucleotide sequence: TGTGCCAGCAGCTTCCTGGGGGTCCAAGAGACCCAGTACTTC. Translating gives CASSFLGVQETQYF.